This T cell receptor beta chain comes out of a study of shared clonotypes between healthy human individuals. Every one of the donors was a Caucasian adult that lived in Nashville, Tennessee. Points on this clone: Its antigen is unidentified. In the same sample, other DNA sequences code for this CDR3.

CDR1 and CDR2 (germline): MNHEY, SMNVEV (reference sequence). The V and J ends lost 0 bases and 0 bases respectively, with 8 bases between them. This CDR3 has 16 residues. Regarding the study as a whole: Sharing of clonotypes among donors was expected to vary with sequencing depth. Naive subsets tended to show greater estimated richness than memory subsets.

The method was immunoSEQ multiplex PCR; TCRdb's version includes in-frame clones alone and lacks a portion of them. This table holds around 1 million clones, around three quarters found once. The origin of this receptor is a man aged 18 to 30 in good health. What was sequenced was memory CD4+ T cells sorted from blood. The subset is: CD45RA-negative fraction. The V and J genes are TRBV27 and TRBJ2-2; D gene uncertain. CDR3 sequence: CASSLSRTANTGELFF. The CDR3, as DNA: TGTGCCAGCAGTTTATCGAGAACAGCGAACACCGGGGAGCTGTTTTTT.